This T cell receptor beta chain is from a study of T cell responses to AZD1222 COVID-19 vaccine. Germline V gene lookup returns CDR1 LNHDA and CDR2 SQIVND (reference sequence). There are 14 residues in the CDR3. Trimming left V 4 bases short and J 0 bases short, with 10 bases between. The table came from immunoSEQ multiplex PCR; TCRdb's copy has only in-frame clones and leaves some out. The sample includes fewer than 150,000 clones, 90% to 95% of them seen just once. The chain carries TRBV19 and TRBJ2-7, with D hard to call. Sequences were derived from peripheral blood, sampled on day 0 of AZD1222 vaccination. The sequence was obtained from an adult in good health. The CDR3 bases are TGTGCCAGTAGTACCGGACGGTCCTCCTACGAGCAGTACTTC. Translated: CASSTGRSSYEQYF.